This TCR beta chain comes out of a study of blood T cell repertoires in COVID-19. Sequenced by immunoSEQ multiplex PCR; TCRdb stores in-frame clones only, minus some. The sample consists of about 76,000 clones, around 88% of them appearing once. Trimming stripped 2 bases from V and 0 bases from J, with 10 bases between. Per germline, CDR1 SGHDN and CDR2 FVKESK. CDR3 length: 15 amino acids. Material for sequencing was peripheral blood. The chain is built from TRBV14 and TRBJ2-5, with D possibly TRBD1 on 6 matching bases. This receptor was obtained from a human donor in a cohort sampled during active COVID-19. The CDR3 region is CASSQTDRYQETQYF. The CDR3 DNA reads TGTGCCAGCAGCCAAACCGACAGGTACCAAGAGACCCAGTACTTC. Using reference TRBV14 and TRBJ2-5 for the parts outside the CDR3, the full variable domain is EAGVTQFPSHSVIEKGQTVTLRCDPISGHDNLYWYRRVMGKEIKFLLHFVKESKQDESGMPNNRFLAERTGGTYSTLKVQPAELEDSGVYFCASSQTDRYQETQYFGPGTRLLVL.